The rows below give T cell receptor beta chains drawn from one sample of a study of T cells after yellow fever vaccination. TCRdb fed the 5' RACE reads into MiXCR, producing one record per CDR3 protein. The table lists roughly 340,000 distinct CDR3 sequences, 8.5% to 9% of them singletons. This specimen was PBMCs, taken on the day of the first yellow fever vaccination. The origin of the receptors is a man aged 18 to 30 who received the YFV17D yellow fever vaccine. CDR3s include the opening cysteine and the closing phenylalanine or tryptophan. The D gene is left open where the match is weak. The listing skips clone size in some rows; elsewhere it reads once, few, many or a size class.

d_call,v_call,cdr3_length,j_call,clone_size,cdr3_nt,cdr3_aa
NA,TRBV7-2,13,TRBJ2-5,few,TGTGCCAGCAGCTCCGCCGGCAGAAGGACCCAGTACTTC,CASSSAGRRTQYF
NA,TRBV12-3/TRBV12-4,14,TRBJ1-2,NA,TGTGCCCACGGGGGGGGACATAGGCGCTATGGCTACACCTTC,CAHGGGHRRYGYTF
NA,TRBV6-5,15,TRBJ2-7,NA,TGTGCCAGCAGTTACAGGGGTAGCTTCGGGGGAGAGCAGTACTTC,CASSYRGSFGGEQYF
TRBD2,TRBV7-2,15,TRBJ2-3,few,TGTGCCAGCAGCTTAGGCGGGGGGGTAGGAGATACGCAGTATTTT,CASSLGGGVGDTQYF
TRBD1,TRBV5-4,15,TRBJ2-5,few,TGTGCCAGCAGCAAGACAGGGGAGTACCAAGAGACCCAGTACTTC,CASSKTGEYQETQYF
TRBD2,TRBV5-1,13,TRBJ2-7,NA,TGCGCCAGCAGCTTGTGGCTAGCGGCTGAGGAGTACTTC,CASSLWLAAEEYF
TRBD1,TRBV5-1,15,TRBJ1-2,NA,TGCGCCAGCAGCCGGGGGTCCACAGGGGGGAATGGCTACACCTTC,CASSRGSTGGNGYTF
NA,TRBV4-3,12,TRBJ1-2,few,TGCGCCGCGGGGGCACTTAACTATGGCTACACCTTC,CAAGALNYGYTF
NA,TRBV27,14,TRBJ1-5,few,TGTGCCAGCAGTCTGGGCGCGCCCAATCAGCCCCAGCATTTT,CASSLGAPNQPQHF
TRBD1,TRBV5-1,15,TRBJ1-2,NA,TGCGCCAGCAGCTTGGAGGCAGGGGGCGCCTATGGCTACACCTTC,CASSLEAGGAYGYTF
NA,TRBV27,13,TRBJ2-3,many,TGTGCCAGCAGTTTCGGGGGCACAGATACGCAGTATTTT,CASSFGGTDTQYF
TRBD1,TRBV6-1,15,TRBJ2-3,few,TGTGCCAGCAGATTCAGGGGGTACGGCACAGATACGCAGTATTTT,CASRFRGYGTDTQYF
TRBD2,TRBV4-1,18,TRBJ2-2,many,TGCGCCAGCAGCCCATTTAGCGGGGCGGTAATACGGGCCGGGGAGCTGTTTTTT,CASSPFSGAVIRAGELFF
NA,TRBV5-1,13,TRBJ2-5,few,TGCGCCAGCAGCTTGGATTATGGGGAGACCCAGTACTTC,CASSLDYGETQYF
NA,TRBV20-1,14,TRBJ2-3,NA,TGCAGTGCTAGAGAGGCAGGGCGAGGAGATACGCAGTATTTT,CSAREAGRGDTQYF
NA,TRBV7-6,15,TRBJ2-5,NA,TGTGCCAGCAGCTCCACCTCCGGGACCTTCCCGACCCAGTACTTC,CASSSTSGTFPTQYF
TRBD2,TRBV4-3,15,TRBJ2-1,NA,TGCGCCAGCAGCCCAAGCGGGGGGGCGGGGAATGAGCAGTTCTTC,CASSPSGGAGNEQFF
NA,TRBV7-3,15,TRBJ1-2,NA,TGTGCCAGCAGCTTAGGTGGCGCGGGAAACTATGGCTACACCTTC,CASSLGGAGNYGYTF
NA,TRBV7-2,14,TRBJ2-2,few,TGTGCCAGCAGCTTAGGTTGGGACACCGGGGAGCTGTTTTTT,CASSLGWDTGELFF
TRBD1,TRBV5-1,13,TRBJ2-1,few,TGCGCCAGCAGGAGGACAGGGGCTGCGGAGCAGTTCTTC,CASRRTGAAEQFF
NA,TRBV6-5,14,TRBJ1-1,NA,TGTGCCAGCAGTTACGGGGCAGGCAACACTGAAGCTTTCTTT,CASSYGAGNTEAFF
NA,TRBV5-4,13,TRBJ2-5,few,TGTGCCAGCAGCGGGATAGCTAAAGAGACCCAGTACTTC,CASSGIAKETQYF
NA,TRBV5-1,16,TRBJ2-1,many,TGCGCCAGCAGCTTTCAGGAGGGTGGGGCCTACAATGAGCAGTTCTTC,CASSFQEGGAYNEQFF
NA,TRBV7-9,15,TRBJ2-6,NA,TGTGCCAGCAGCTCTAAGGGTCTCTGGGCCAACGTCCTGACTTTC,CASSSKGLWANVLTF
NA,TRBV20-1,15,TRBJ2-6,NA,TGCAGTGCTCCCGTCGGGAGCTCTGGGGCCAACGTCCTGACTTTC,CSAPVGSSGANVLTF
NA,TRBV6-2/TRBV6-3,15,TRBJ1-5,few,TGTGCCAGCAGCCGCCCAGCCTTCCTCAATCAGCCCCAGCATTTT,CASSRPAFLNQPQHF
NA,TRBV7-8,16,TRBJ1-1,many,TGTGCCAGCAGCTTCCCACCGGGACAACCAAACACTGAAGCTTTCTTT,CASSFPPGQPNTEAFF
NA,TRBV19,15,TRBJ1-5,NA,TGTGCCAGTATGGAGGTCGGGGGCGGCAATCAGCCCCAGCATTTT,CASMEVGGGNQPQHF
NA,TRBV12-3/TRBV12-4,12,TRBJ1-2,few,TGTGCCAGCGTATCAGATAACTATGGCTACACCTTC,CASVSDNYGYTF
NA,TRBV5-1,14,TRBJ2-5,NA,TGCGCCAGCAGCTTGTTGCCCCACCGAGAGACCCAGTACTTC,CASSLLPHRETQYF
NA,TRBV5-6,15,TRBJ1-5,few,TGTGCCAGCAGCTACCGGGGCCTAAGGAGTCAGCCCCAGCATTTT,CASSYRGLRSQPQHF
NA,TRBV6-1,14,TRBJ1-2,NA,TGTGCCAGCAGCTCCGGGACAAAAAACTATGGCTACACCTTC,CASSSGTKNYGYTF
TRBD1,TRBV12-3/TRBV12-4,13,TRBJ2-5,NA,TGTGCCAGCAGTGTGGGACAGAGAGAGACCCAGTACTTC,CASSVGQRETQYF
TRBD2,TRBV9,13,TRBJ2-5,few,TGTGCCAGCAGCTTCTCTAGCGGCGAGACCCAGTACTTC,CASSFSSGETQYF
TRBD1,TRBV6-2/TRBV6-3,15,TRBJ1-6,NA,TGTGCCAGCAGTCACCCCAGGGGGCAGAATTCACCCCTCCACTTT,CASSHPRGQNSPLHF
NA,TRBV19,16,TRBJ1-5,NA,TGTGCCAGTAGTATCCGGGACGGAGGAGGCAATCAGCCCCAGCATTTT,CASSIRDGGGNQPQHF
NA,TRBV6-5,12,TRBJ1-2,NA,TGTGCCAGCAGCGCCCTTGTAGGGGGCTACACCTTC,CASSALVGGYTF
NA,TRBV29-1,11,TRBJ1-2,few,TGCAGCGTCGACAGTTCCTATGGCTACACCTTC,CSVDSSYGYTF
NA,TRBV30,11,TRBJ2-1,many,TGTGCCTGGAGCCAATACAATGAGCAGTTCTTC,CAWSQYNEQFF
NA,TRBV12-3/TRBV12-4,13,TRBJ2-2,NA,TGTGCCAGCAGGATTATTGGCACCGGGGAGCTGTTTTTT,CASRIIGTGELFF
NA,TRBV9,14,TRBJ2-7,few,TGTGCCAGCAGCCCAGGGTTGAGCTCCTACGAGCAGTACTTC,CASSPGLSSYEQYF
NA,TRBV5-6,14,TRBJ2-3,NA,TGTGCCAGCAGCTTGGTTCCGGCCACAGATACGCAGTATTTT,CASSLVPATDTQYF
NA,TRBV25-1,16,TRBJ2-5,few,TGTGCCAGCAGCCAGGGCGGGCCAACACGTCAAGAGACCCAGTACTTC,CASSQGGPTRQETQYF
TRBD1,TRBV7-2,14,TRBJ2-3,NA,TGTGCCAGCAGCGGACAGGGGGCTACAGATACGCAGTATTTT,CASSGQGATDTQYF
NA,TRBV9,15,TRBJ2-1,many,TGTGCCAGCAGCGTAGGTGGAGGTTGGAGCAATGAGCAGTTCTTC,CASSVGGGWSNEQFF
NA,TRBV2,14,TRBJ1-1,few,TGTGCCAGCAGACTCGGCAACATGAACACTGAAGCTTTCTTT,CASRLGNMNTEAFF
NA,TRBV6-4,15,TRBJ1-6,many,TGTGCCAGCACCCTCCTGGTCTCCTATAATTCACCCCTCCACTTT,CASTLLVSYNSPLHF
NA,TRBV7-7,15,TRBJ2-2,few,TGTGCTAGCAGCCCGGGGACGTGGAACACCGGGGAGCTGTTTTTT,CASSPGTWNTGELFF
NA,TRBV6-2/TRBV6-3,13,TRBJ1-1,few,TGTGCCAGCAAAAACAGGGTTCACACTGAAGCTTTCTTT,CASKNRVHTEAFF
TRBD1,TRBV7-9,15,TRBJ2-1,NA,TGTGCCAGCAGCTTTATCCGGGACAGGGAGAGTGAGCAGTTCTTC,CASSFIRDRESEQFF
NA,TRBV6-5,12,TRBJ1-6,few,TGTGCCAGCGGACAGAGGATTTCACCCCTCCACTTT,CASGQRISPLHF
NA,TRBV11-2,13,TRBJ2-1,many,TGTGCCAGCAGCTTATTCCGACCCATTGGGCAGTTCTTC,CASSLFRPIGQFF
NA,TRBV6-5,13,TRBJ2-1,NA,TGTGCCAGCAGTTACACCGTTGGGAGAGAGCAGTTCTTC,CASSYTVGREQFF
NA,TRBV7-2,15,TRBJ1-2,NA,TGTGCCAGCAGCAACCGGGAGGGGGGATTCTATGGCTACACCTTC,CASSNREGGFYGYTF